A single sample gave rise to the 8 T cell receptor beta chains below, sequenced in a study of cytomegalovirus exposure and HLA in healthy donors. Repertoires were generated with immunoSEQ multiplex PCR, while TCRdb's copy carries only in-frame clones and drops some. The sample lists 150,000 to 200,000 clones, roughly nine tenths occurring once. Sample: PBMCs. The receptors derive from a man aged 25 to 45 in good health and CMV-seropositive.

The chain joins TRBV2 to TRBJ1-2, with D possibly TRBD1 on 6 matching bases. Germline-derived CDR1 and CDR2 are SNHLY and FYNNEI. This CDR3 has 14 residues. The V end lost 4 bases, the J end lost 6 bases, and 15 bases lay between the germline ends. This CDR3 reads CASSVQDSSHGYTF. The CDR3 nucleotides are TGTGCCAGCAGTGTCCAGGACAGTTCCCATGGCTACACCTTC.

This clone was seen a handful of times. V is TRBV6-1 and J is TRBJ2-2, with D maybe TRBD1 (5 bases). Trimming pared 7 bases from V and 0 bases from J, leaving 9 bases between. Germline CDR1 MNHNS, CDR2 SASEGT. The CDR3 has 14 residues. The CDR3 DNA reads TGTGCCAGCATAGCAGGGACGAACACCGGGGAGCTGTTTTTT. It specifies CASIAGTNTGELFF.

The CDR3 DNA follows: TGTGCCAGCAGTTTTAGCGGGAGGTCCTACAATGAGCAGTTCTTC. Its translation: CASSFSGRSYNEQFF. V gene TRBV6-5 combines with J gene TRBJ2-1; 10 bases fit TRBD2. The CDR3 consists of 15 residues. Germline assignment: CDR1 MNHEY and CDR2 SVGAGI. The trim removed 4 bases at V and 1 base at J, leaving 1 base unmatched.

The V and J genes are TRBV19 and TRBJ2-2, with 9 bases matching TRBD2. This CDR3 is 17 amino acids long. The germline gives CDR1 LNHDA, CDR2 SQIVND (reference sequence). The trim removed 11 bases at V and 0 bases at J, leaving 13 bases unmatched. The DNA of the CDR3 is TGTGCCCTCAAGCAGGATAGCGGGGGTTCGAACACCGGGGAGCTGTTTTTT. Translation gives CALKQDSGGSNTGELFF.

This clone was counted between two and nine times. The rearrangement joins TRBV7-2 to TRBJ1-3, with 7 bases identical to TRBD1. Trimming took 5 bases from V and 0 from J; bases not matched to a gene: 7. CDR3 size: 16 residues. Germline V gene data show CDR1 as SGHTA and CDR2 as FQGNSA. The CDR3 is CASSNYRGRSGNTIYF. CDR3 in DNA: TGTGCCAGCAGCAACTACAGGGGACGCTCTGGAAACACCATATATTTT.

The gene calls are TRBV25-1 and TRBJ1-2; no reliable D call. The germline gives CDR1 MGHDK, CDR2 SYGVNS. The CDR3 loop spans 12 amino acids. V lost 2 bases to trimming and J lost 3 bases, with 4 bases between them. The DNA of the CDR3 is TGTGCCAGCAGTGAAATGTACTATGGCTACACCTTC. It encodes CASSEMYYGYTF.

The J gene is TRBJ2-5, the V gene TRBV27; 8 nucleotides agree with TRBD1. Looked up from germline, CDR1 is MNHEY and CDR2 is SMNVEV (reference sequence). V gave up 5 bases and J gave up 5 bases; unmatched junction bases: 10. The CDR3 sequence is 15 residues long. The CDR3 loop reads CASSLLRTGRETQYF. The CDR3 DNA follows: TGTGCCAGCAGTCTACTGAGGACAGGGAGGGAGACCCAGTACTTC.

V and J are TRBV29-1 and TRBJ2-2; D is possibly TRBD2 (7 bases). The CDR3 length is 14 residues. V was cut by 7 bases and J by 4 bases, with 16 bases left in between. Germline V gene data show CDR1 as SQVTM and CDR2 as ANQGSEA. CDR3 sequence (DNA): TGCAGCGGCCGTGGGGGGGCTTTCACCGGGGAGCTGTTTTTT. Protein: CSGRGGAFTGELFF.